These T cell receptor beta chains were read from a single sample in a study of OX40 agonist ivuxolimab in advanced cancers. Generated by immunoSEQ multiplex PCR, the TCRdb table keeps only in-frame clones and is missing some. The sample holds around 62,000 clones, about 77% seen once. Material: CD4+ or CD8+ T cells sorted from blood, obtained in a trial of the OX40 agonist ivuxolimab. The source of these receptors is an adult with an advanced solid tumor such as melanoma, head and neck, liver or kidney cancer. The CDR3 runs from the conserved cysteine through the conserved F or W. D genes are given only for firm matches. Clone size is given for some rows only: seen once, a few or many times, or a class if the clone is expanded.

abundance,j_gene,d_gene,v_gene,CDR3nt,CDR3aa
-,TRBJ2-7,TRBD2,TRBV13,TGTGCCAGCAGCTTTAGCACTAGCGGGAGATACGAGCAGTACTTC,CASSFSTSGRYEQYF
-,TRBJ2-3,-,TRBV2,TGTGCCAGCAGTACGAGACTAGTTTCAGATACGCAGTATTTT,CASSTRLVSDTQYF
-,TRBJ1-3,-,TRBV30,TGTGCCTTTATTATGGCCTCTGGAAACACCATATATTTT,CAFIMASGNTIYF
once,TRBJ1-5,-,TRBV25-1,TGTGCCAGCAGTGAACTCCCCGACCCCCAGCCCCAGCATTTT,CASSELPDPQPQHF
-,TRBJ2-7,TRBD1,TRBV11-3,TGTGCCAGCAGCCAGGGACAGGGGACCGAGCAGTACTTC,CASSQGQGTEQYF
-,TRBJ2-1,TRBD1,TRBV7-3,TGTGCCAGCAGCTCTCCGGGACAGGCCTCTAGGAATGAGCAGTTCTTC,CASSSPGQASRNEQFF
few,TRBJ2-7,-,TRBV11-1,TGTGCCAGCAGTTATACAGGAGACTACGAGCAGTACTTC,CASSYTGDYEQYF
-,TRBJ2-5,TRBD2,TRBV5-1,TGCGCCAGCAGCTCACCCGGGACTAGCGGGAATATCCAAGAGACCCAGTACTTC,CASSSPGTSGNIQETQYF
-,TRBJ1-1,-,TRBV6-5,TGTGCCAGCAGCAACAGGGTTGGGGCTTTCTTT,CASSNRVGAFF
few,TRBJ2-7,TRBD1,TRBV5-1,TGCGCCAGTACCAGGGACAGGGACTCCTACGAGCAGTACTTC,CASTRDRDSYEQYF
-,TRBJ2-7,-,TRBV7-8,TGTGCCAGCAGCTTGTCTTCGTCTGTCCACGAGCAGTACTTC,CASSLSSSVHEQYF
-,TRBJ2-2,-,TRBV7-3,TGTGCCAGCAGCTTAAGTAGCGCGAACACCGGGGAGCTGTTTTTT,CASSLSSANTGELFF
once,TRBJ2-5,-,TRBV14,TGTGCCAGCAGCCAAGGTGGCAGGGTTACGGAGACCCAGTACTTC,CASSQGGRVTETQYF
-,TRBJ1-5,-,TRBV27,TGTGCCAGCAGTGGGGGGATAAGCAATCAGCCCCAGCATTTT,CASSGGISNQPQHF
-,TRBJ1-6,-,TRBV30,TGTGCCTGCAACGGGAATTATAATTCACCCCTCCACTTT,CACNGNYNSPLHF
-,TRBJ2-2,TRBD2,TRBV18,TGTGCCAGCTCTACTAGCGGGAGTAGTACCGGGGAGCTGTTTTTT,CASSTSGSSTGELFF
-,TRBJ1-5,-,TRBV30,TGTGCCTGGAGTGGGGGGTTCAATCAGCCCCAGCATTTT,CAWSGGFNQPQHF
-,TRBJ2-2,-,TRBV7-3,TGTGCCAGCAGCCTAATAGCCACCGGGGAGCTGTTTTTT,CASSLIATGELFF
-,TRBJ1-6,-,TRBV4-2,TGTGCCAGCAGCCAAGTTCCAGAAATCAATTCACCCCTCCACTTT,CASSQVPEINSPLHF
-,TRBJ2-6,-,TRBV6-6,TGTGCCAGCAGTGCCCGGGATCACTCCGGGGCCAACGTCCTGACTTTC,CASSARDHSGANVLTF
-,TRBJ2-1,TRBD2,TRBV13,TGTGCCAGCAGCTTACAGGGACTAGCGGGCCCGACGTACAATGAGCAGTTCTTC,CASSLQGLAGPTYNEQFF
-,TRBJ1-6,-,TRBV5-6,TGTGCCAGCACCCGGAGGGGGGTGTCTTTTAATTCACCCCTCCACTTT,CASTRRGVSFNSPLHF
-,TRBJ2-7,TRBD1,TRBV28,TGTGCCAGCAGTCGTATTACAGGGGGCACCTACGAGCAGTACTTC,CASSRITGGTYEQYF
-,TRBJ2-1,TRBD2,TRBV7-3,TGTGCCAGCAGCTTAAGTCTAGCGGGGGGCAATGAGCAGTTCTTC,CASSLSLAGGNEQFF
-,TRBJ2-5,-,TRBV7-6,TGTGCCAGCAGCTTAGTGGGGGGGCCCCAAGAGACCCAGTACTTC,CASSLVGGPQETQYF
-,TRBJ2-5,-,TRBV5-6,TGTGCCAGCAGCCCCAGGTGGGTTGGAGAGACCCAGTACTTC,CASSPRWVGETQYF
once,TRBJ2-3,-,TRBV4-1,TGCGCCAGCAGCCAAGAAAGGGGATCGGGCACAGATACGCAGTATTTT,CASSQERGSGTDTQYF